The source of this T cell receptor (beta chain) is a study of brain T cells in children with intractable seizures. Generated by immunoSEQ multiplex PCR, the TCRdb table keeps only in-frame clones and is missing some. The sample lists 300,000 to 400,000 clones; 85% to 95% were seen once. A remark on this clone: Its matching antigen is unknown.

Broader study findings: Only CDR3 sequence similarity suggested viral specificity, without known HCMV serostatus. Absence of clones before surgery may stem from lower sequencing depth.

Time point meaning: blood from clinic visit 5 months post-surgery; TSC patient then seizure free. Only cases whose brain tissue showed the highest T cell transcript signatures were sequenced. Pre-surgery treatment included at least one anti-epileptic drug. This TCR derives from a boy under two years old with tuberous sclerosis and intractable seizures. This specimen was peripheral blood, taken 4 to 6 months after surgery.

CDR3 loop: CASSLGYLALGDTQYF. The CDR3 bases are TGTGCCAGCAGCTTAGGATATCTAGCCCTGGGCGATACGCAGTATTTT. V and J are TRBV7-6 and TRBJ2-3, with a weak D call TRBD2 (5 bases). This CDR3 contains 16 residues. Trimming took off 1 base at V and 6 bases at J, with 17 bases between the two ends. Germline assignment: CDR1 SGHVS and CDR2 FNYEAQ.